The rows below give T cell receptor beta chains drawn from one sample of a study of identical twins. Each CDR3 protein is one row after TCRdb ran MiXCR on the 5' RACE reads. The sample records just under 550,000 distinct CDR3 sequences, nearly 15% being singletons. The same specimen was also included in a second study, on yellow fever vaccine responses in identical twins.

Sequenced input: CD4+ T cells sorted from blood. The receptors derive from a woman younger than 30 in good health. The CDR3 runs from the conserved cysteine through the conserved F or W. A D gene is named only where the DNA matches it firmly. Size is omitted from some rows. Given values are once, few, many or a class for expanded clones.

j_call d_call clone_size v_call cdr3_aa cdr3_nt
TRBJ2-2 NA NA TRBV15 CATSRAGYRAGELFF TGTGCCACCAGCAGAGCGGGGTACAGGGCCGGGGAGCTGTTTTTT
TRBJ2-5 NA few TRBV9 CASSVGPQETQYF TGTGCCAGCAGCGTGGGACCACAAGAGACCCAGTACTTC
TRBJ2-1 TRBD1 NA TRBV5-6 CASSFSGQGPFVYEQFF TGTGCCAGCAGCTTTTCGGGACAGGGCCCTTTTGTCTATGAGCAGTTCTTC
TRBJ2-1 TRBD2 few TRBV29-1 CSGEVLAGAEQFF TGCAGCGGTGAGGTGCTAGCGGGGGCTGAGCAGTTCTTC
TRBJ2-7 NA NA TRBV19 CASSSPRRAEYEQYF TGTGCCAGTAGTTCTCCCCGACGGGCGGAATACGAGCAGTACTTC
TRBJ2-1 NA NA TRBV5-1 CASSLTHGGGAVNEQFF TGCGCCAGCAGCTTGACCCATGGTGGGGGGGCCGTAAATGAGCAGTTCTTC
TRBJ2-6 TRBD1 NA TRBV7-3 CASSSPGTGTGANVLTF TGTGCCAGCAGCAGTCCCGGGACAGGGACTGGGGCCAACGTCCTGACTTTC
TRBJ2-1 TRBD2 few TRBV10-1 CASSGSSGRYNEQFF TGCGCCAGCAGTGGGTCTAGCGGGAGGTACAATGAGCAGTTCTTC
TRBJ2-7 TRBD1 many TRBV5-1 CASSRIKGTGNEQYF TGCGCCAGCAGCCGAATAAAAGGGACAGGGAACGAGCAGTACTTC
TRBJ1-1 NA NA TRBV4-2 CASSQPGAEAEAFF TGTGCCAGCAGCCAACCGGGGGCAGAGGCTGAAGCTTTCTTT
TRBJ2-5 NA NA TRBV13 CASSLGTGRTSIETQYF TGTGCCAGCAGCTTAGGGACAGGTCGAACTAGCATCGAGACCCAGTACTTC
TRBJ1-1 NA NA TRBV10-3 CATYTTANTEAFF TGTGCCACCTACACGACAGCGAACACTGAAGCTTTCTTT
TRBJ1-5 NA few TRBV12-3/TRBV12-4 CASTAGTTNQPQHF TGTGCCAGCACTGCCGGGACTACTAATCAGCCCCAGCATTTT
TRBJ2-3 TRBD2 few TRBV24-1 CATAGLAGTDTQYF TGTGCCACCGCTGGACTAGCAGGCACAGATACGCAGTATTTT
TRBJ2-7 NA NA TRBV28 CASSTTPGSYEQYF TGTGCCAGCAGTACCACTCCGGGCAGCTACGAGCAGTACTTC
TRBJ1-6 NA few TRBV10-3 CAISEGTGTNNSPLHF TGTGCCATCAGTGAGGGGACGGGAACAAACAATTCACCCCTCCACTTT
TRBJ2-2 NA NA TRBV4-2 CASSQGPGSTITGELFF TGTGCCAGCAGCCAAGGTCCAGGCTCCACTATTACCGGGGAGCTGTTTTTT
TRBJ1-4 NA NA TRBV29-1 CSVEPERREKLFF TGCAGCGTTGAACCGGAAAGGAGGGAAAAACTGTTTTTT
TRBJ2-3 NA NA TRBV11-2 CASSPTVAARPVGTDTQYF TGTGCCAGCAGCCCGACAGTGGCGGCCAGGCCCGTCGGCACAGATACGCAGTATTTT
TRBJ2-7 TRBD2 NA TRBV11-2 CASSLGSSGAYEQYF TGTGCCAGCAGCTTAGGGTCTAGCGGTGCCTACGAGCAGTACTTC
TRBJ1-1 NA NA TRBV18 CASSPPDMNTEAFF TGTGCCAGCTCACCACCGGATATGAACACTGAAGCTTTCTTT
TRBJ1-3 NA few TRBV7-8 CASSSAPVGGHGNTIYF TGTGCCAGCAGCTCGGCACCCGTAGGGGGTCACGGAAACACCATATATTTT
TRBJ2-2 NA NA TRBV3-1 CASSQDLRSVGRDQHTGELFF TGTGCCAGCAGCCAAGATCTTCGGTCTGTGGGCAGGGATCAGCACACCGGGGAGCTGTTTTTT
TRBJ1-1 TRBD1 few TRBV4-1 CASSQTDRDTEAFF TGCGCCAGCAGCCAGACGGACAGGGACACTGAAGCTTTCTTT
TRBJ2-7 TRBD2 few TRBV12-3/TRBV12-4 CASKGTSGTYEQYF TGTGCCAGCAAAGGGACTAGCGGAACCTACGAGCAGTACTTC
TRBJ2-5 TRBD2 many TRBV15 CATSNRLAGGRETQYF TGTGCCACCAGCAACCGACTAGCGGGAGGTCGAGAGACCCAGTACTTC
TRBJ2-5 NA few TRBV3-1 CASSQVAQREETQYF TGTGCCAGCAGCCAAGTTGCCCAGCGGGAAGAGACCCAGTACTTC
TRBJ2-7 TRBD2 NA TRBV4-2 CASSLREGGLAGGPGPYEQYF TGTGCCAGCAGCCTTCGGGAGGGGGGACTAGCGGGAGGGCCGGGCCCCTACGAGCAGTACTTC
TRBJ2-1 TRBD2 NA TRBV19 CASSRIPSAGAYNEQFF TGTGCCAGTAGTCGCATTCCCTCCGCGGGAGCCTACAATGAGCAGTTCTTC
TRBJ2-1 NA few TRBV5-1 CASSLQPASYNEQFF TGCGCCAGCAGCTTACAGCCAGCATCCTACAATGAGCAGTTCTTC
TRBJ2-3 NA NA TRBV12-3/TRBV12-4 CASSLPVGRGNDTQYF TGTGCCAGCAGTTTACCGGTAGGAAGGGGGAATGATACGCAGTATTTT
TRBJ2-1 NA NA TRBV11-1 CANGPTIGGRAYNEQFF TGTGCCAACGGCCCCACTATCGGAGGTCGCGCCTACAATGAGCAGTTCTTC
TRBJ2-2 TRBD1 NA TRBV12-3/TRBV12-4 CASTPFPGQEPTGELFF TGTGCCAGCACCCCATTTCCGGGACAGGAGCCCACCGGGGAGCTGTTTTTT
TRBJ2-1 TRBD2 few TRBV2 CASSSSGRGDNEQFF TGTGCCAGCAGTTCTAGCGGGAGAGGGGACAATGAGCAGTTCTTC
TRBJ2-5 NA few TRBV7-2 CASSLIRGPQETQYF TGTGCCAGCAGCTTAATTCGGGGGCCGCAAGAGACCCAGTACTTC
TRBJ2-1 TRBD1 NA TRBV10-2 CARLNRGASYNEQFF TGCGCCAGGCTAAACAGGGGGGCCTCCTACAATGAGCAGTTCTTC
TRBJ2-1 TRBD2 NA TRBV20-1 CSADYSGLGGSSYNEQFF TGCAGTGCTGATTATAGCGGGTTGGGGGGAAGCTCCTACAATGAGCAGTTCTTC
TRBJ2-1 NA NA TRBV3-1 CASSRISGREQFF TGTGCCAGCAGCCGGATAAGTGGGCGGGAGCAGTTCTTC
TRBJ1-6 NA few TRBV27 CASSFSNSPLHF TGTGCCAGCAGCTTTAGTAATTCACCCCTCCACTTT
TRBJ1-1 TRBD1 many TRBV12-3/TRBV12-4 CASRWGTVKNTEAFF TGTGCCAGCAGGTGGGGGACAGTAAAAAACACTGAAGCTTTCTTT
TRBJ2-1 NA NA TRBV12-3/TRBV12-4 CASSFGVATYNEQFF TGTGCCAGCAGTTTCGGAGTAGCGACCTACAATGAGCAGTTCTTC
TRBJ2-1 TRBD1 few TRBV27 CASSSGQGLYNEQFF TGTGCCAGCAGTTCGGGACAGGGGTTATACAATGAGCAGTTCTTC
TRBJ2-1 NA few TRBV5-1 CASSPTGPFTYNEQFF TGCGCCAGCAGCCCTACAGGGCCCTTTACTTACAATGAGCAGTTCTTC
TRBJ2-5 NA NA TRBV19 CASSKRQQETQYF TGTGCCAGTAGCAAAAGACAGCAAGAGACCCAGTACTTC